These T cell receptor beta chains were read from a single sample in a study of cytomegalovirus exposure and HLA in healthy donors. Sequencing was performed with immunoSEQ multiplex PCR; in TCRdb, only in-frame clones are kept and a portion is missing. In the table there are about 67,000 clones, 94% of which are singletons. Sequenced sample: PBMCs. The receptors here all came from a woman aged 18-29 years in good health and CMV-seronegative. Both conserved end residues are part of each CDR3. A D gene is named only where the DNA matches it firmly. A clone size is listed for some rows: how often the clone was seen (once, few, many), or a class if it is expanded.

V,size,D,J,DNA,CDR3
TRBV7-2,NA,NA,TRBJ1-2,TGTGCCAGCAGCTTACTGCAGGGCTATGGCTACACCTTC,CASSLLQGYGYTF
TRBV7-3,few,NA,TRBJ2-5,TGTGCCAGCAGCTCGGGACTGGCCCGCTCGGAGACCCAGTACTTC,CASSSGLARSETQYF
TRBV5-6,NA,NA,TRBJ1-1,TGTGCCAGCAGCCGGCAGAGACTGATCACTGAAGCTTTCTTT,CASSRQRLITEAFF
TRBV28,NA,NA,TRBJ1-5,TGTGCCAGCAGTTTGGTCGTAGATCAGCCCCAGCATTTT,CASSLVVDQPQHF
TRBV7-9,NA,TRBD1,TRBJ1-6,TGTGCCAGCAGCTTGGTGGGGACAGGCAATTCACCCCTCCACTTT,CASSLVGTGNSPLHF
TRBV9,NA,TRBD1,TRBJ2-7,TGTGCCAGCAGCGTACAGGGGGCGGGGTACGAGCAGTACTTC,CASSVQGAGYEQYF
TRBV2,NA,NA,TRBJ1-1,TGTGCCAGCAGTGAATGGGGGGGCCCGGAGGGCACTGAAGCTTTCTTT,CASSEWGGPEGTEAFF
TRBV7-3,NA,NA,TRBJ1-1,TGTGCCAGCAGCTTACAGAATACGAACACTGAAGCTTTCTTT,CASSLQNTNTEAFF
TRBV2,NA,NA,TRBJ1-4,TGTGCCAGTGTAACAGCCGTAGGTGCTGAAAAACTGTTTTTT,CASVTAVGAEKLFF
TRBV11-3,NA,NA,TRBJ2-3,TGTGCCAGCAGCGACAGTGGGCTCGGGGATACGCAGTATTTT,CASSDSGLGDTQYF
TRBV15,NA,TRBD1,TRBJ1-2,TGTGCCACCAGCAGGGATTTGGACAGGGGGCGAAGCTACACCTTC,CATSRDLDRGRSYTF
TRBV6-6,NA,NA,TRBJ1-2,TGTGCCAGCAGTCTGGCTGGGGCCGGTATCGACTATGGCTACACCTTC,CASSLAGAGIDYGYTF
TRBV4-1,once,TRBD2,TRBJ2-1,TGCGCCAGCAGCTCGACTAGCGGCTATAACAATGAGCAGTTCTTC,CASSSTSGYNNEQFF
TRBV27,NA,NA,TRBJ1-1,TGTGCCAGCAGTCCCTTTGCGGGTGGGACTGAAGCTTTCTTT,CASSPFAGGTEAFF
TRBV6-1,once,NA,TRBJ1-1,TGTGCCAGCACGTGGAGAGCAGCGAACACTGAAGCTTTCTTT,CASTWRAANTEAFF
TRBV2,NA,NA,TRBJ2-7,TGTGCCAGCACTCTCCGGGATGAAGGGTACGAGCAGTACTTC,CASTLRDEGYEQYF
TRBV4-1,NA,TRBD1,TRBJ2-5,TGCGCCAGCAGCCAAGAGGACAGGGGGCAGGAGACCCAGTACTTC,CASSQEDRGQETQYF
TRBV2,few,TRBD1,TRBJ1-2,TGTGCCAGCAGTGCCACAGGGGATCTCCCTTGGGGCTACACCTTC,CASSATGDLPWGYTF
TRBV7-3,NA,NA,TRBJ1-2,TGTGCCAGCAGCTTAGGTCGTACGGGGTATGGCTACACCTTC,CASSLGRTGYGYTF
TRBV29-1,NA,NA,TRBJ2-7,TGCAGCGTTGAACGACAGCCCTACGAGCAGTACTTC,CSVERQPYEQYF
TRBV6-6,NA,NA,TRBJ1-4,TGTGCCAGCAGTTACTCGAACAGCAACCCAGAAAAACTGTTTTTT,CASSYSNSNPEKLFF
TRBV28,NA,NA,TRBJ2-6,TGTGCCAGCCTTAGTAACTCTGGGGCCAACGTCCTGACTTTC,CASLSNSGANVLTF
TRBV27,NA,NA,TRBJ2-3,TGTGCCAGCAGTTTACTGCCGGGGATTGCAGATACGCAGTATTTT,CASSLLPGIADTQYF
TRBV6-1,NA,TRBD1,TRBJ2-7,TGTGCCAGCAGACTGACAGGGAAACAATCCTACGAGCAGTACTTC,CASRLTGKQSYEQYF
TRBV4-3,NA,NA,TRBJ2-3,TGCGCCAGCAGCCAATTCCAGGGTCGCACAGATACGCAGTATTTT,CASSQFQGRTDTQYF
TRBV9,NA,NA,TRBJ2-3,TGTGCCAGCAGCGTGAGTGGAGGGAACCCTAGCACAGATACGCAGTATTTT,CASSVSGGNPSTDTQYF
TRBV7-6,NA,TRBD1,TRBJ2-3,TGTGCCAGCAGCTCGCAAGGACAGGGCACAGATACGCAGTATTTT,CASSSQGQGTDTQYF
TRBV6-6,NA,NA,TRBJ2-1,TGTGCCAGCAAGGACGGGGATCCCTACAATGAGCAGTTCTTC,CASKDGDPYNEQFF
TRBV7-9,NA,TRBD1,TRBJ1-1,TGTGCCAGCAGCTTACCCAGGACAGGGGGCAAAAGTGAAGCTTTCTTT,CASSLPRTGGKSEAFF
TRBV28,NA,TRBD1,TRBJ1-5,TGTGCCAGCAGTCTCCTGACAGGGGGCAATCAGCCCCAGCATTTT,CASSLLTGGNQPQHF
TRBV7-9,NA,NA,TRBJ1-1,TGTGCCAGCAGCCACCCACAGGGAGTTAACACTGAAGCTTTCTTT,CASSHPQGVNTEAFF
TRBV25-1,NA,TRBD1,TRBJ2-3,TGTGCCAGCAGTGAACCACAGGGGGACACAGATACGCAGTATTTT,CASSEPQGDTDTQYF
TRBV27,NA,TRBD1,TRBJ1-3,TGTTGGGGACAGGGCCCTGTTTTAATTGGAAACACCATATATTTT,CWGQGPVLIGNTIYF
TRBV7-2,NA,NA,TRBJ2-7,TGTGCCAGCAGCTTTGTAGGAGGGCTCAGCTACGAGCAGTACTTC,CASSFVGGLSYEQYF
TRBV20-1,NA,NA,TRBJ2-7,TGCAGTGCTAGCATTGCCTACGAGCAGTACTTC,CSASIAYEQYF
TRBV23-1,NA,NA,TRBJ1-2,TGCGCCAGCAGTCAATCGGTAGATGGCTACACCTTC,CASSQSVDGYTF
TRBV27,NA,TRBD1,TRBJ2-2,TGTGCCAGCAGTTCCCCGGGACAGGGTCGATCTGGGGAGCTGTTTTTT,CASSSPGQGRSGELFF
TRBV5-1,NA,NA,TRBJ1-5,TGCGCCAGCAGCTTGGTTGGAGAAAATCAGCCCCAGCATTTT,CASSLVGENQPQHF
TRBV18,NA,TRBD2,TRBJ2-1,TGTGCCAGCTCACCCTTTAGCCTAGCGGGGGGGCCTGGTGAGCAGTTCTTC,CASSPFSLAGGPGEQFF
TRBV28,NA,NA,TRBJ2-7,TGTGCCAGCAGTTTTCTTCAGGGCATCGAGCAGTACTTC,CASSFLQGIEQYF